Below, 20 T cell receptor beta chains from the same sample are listed, as sequenced in a study of cytomegalovirus exposure and HLA in healthy donors. Both 60 Vbeta primers and 13 Jbeta primers went into the PCR. Sequencing used immunoSEQ multiplex PCR; TCRdb keeps in-frame clones, though not all of them. The data show some 190,000 clones, with approximately 80% seen just once and 13% to 15% held by the top ten. Sequencing was done on a sample of PBMCs. All receptors come from a woman under 40 in good health and CMV-seropositive.

This CDR3 reads CASSAIGTGLDYGYTF. CDR3 DNA: TGTGCCAGCAGTGCCATCGGGACAGGTCTCGACTATGGCTACACCTTC. The genes are TRBV27 and TRBJ1-2, with TRBD1 identical over 8 bases. Germline CDR1 is MNHEY and CDR2 is SMNVEV (reference sequence). CDR3 length: 16 amino acids. Trimming at V came to 5 bases and at J to 3 bases, leaving 11 bases not matched to a gene.

This chain uses TRBV5-1 with TRBJ1-2; 7 nucleotides match TRBD1. With 0 bases clipped from V and 8 bases from J, the junction kept 7 bases outside the gene matches. The CDR3 covers 14 residues. Per the germline V gene, CDR1 is SGHRS and CDR2 is YFSETQ. The CDR3 protein is CASSLVGRGSGYTF. CDR3 nucleotides: TGCGCCAGCAGCTTGGTTGGCAGGGGGTCCGGCTACACCTTC.

The chain links TRBV6-6 to TRBJ2-3; TRBD2 matches 11 bases. Trimming cost V 7 bases and J 2 bases; bases outside gene matches: 8. The germline gives CDR1 MNHNY, CDR2 SVGAGI (reference sequence). The CDR3 is 16 amino acids. CDR3 protein: CASNRLAGKFTDTQYF. CDR3 nucleotides: TGTGCCAGCAACCGACTAGCGGGGAAGTTCACAGATACGCAGTATTTT.

The V call is TRBV6-5, the J call TRBJ1-1; 7 nucleotides line up with TRBD1. From germline, CDR1 is MNHEY and CDR2 SVGAGI. The length of the CDR3 is 13 residues. V shed 7 bases and J 4 bases; nucleotides not matched to a gene: 6. The CDR3 reads CASTLHRGTEAFF. The CDR3 coding sequence is TGTGCCAGCACCCTACACAGGGGCACTGAAGCTTTCTTT.

The chain combines TRBV4-2 with TRBJ2-2, with 8 bases identical to TRBD1. CDR3 size: 17 residues. With V trimmed by 0 bases and J by 0 bases, 3 bases remained unmatched. CDR1 LGHNA and CDR2 YNFKEQ come from the germline V gene. The CDR3 DNA reads as TGTGCCAGCAGCCAAGATCTGGACAGGGCGAACACCGGGGAGCTGTTTTTT. This encodes CASSQDLDRANTGELFF.

The chain links TRBV5-4 to TRBJ2-1; 16 positions match TRBD2. Germline V gene sequence: CDR1 SGHNT, CDR2 YYREEE (reference sequence). V trimming: 4 bases; J trimming: 10 bases; junction bases outside the gene matches: 5. The length of the CDR3 is 15 residues. DNA for the CDR3: TGTGCCAGCAGCACGGGACTAGCGGGAGGGCCGGAGCAGTTCTTC. Translation gives CASSTGLAGGPEQFF.

The V gene is TRBV19, the J gene TRBJ2-7; 7 bases match TRBD1. CDR1 is LNHDA and CDR2 is SQIVND in the germline V gene (reference sequence). V shed 8 bases, J shed 2 bases, and the junction held 3 bases outside the gene matches. This CDR3 region has 12 residues. The CDR3 spells CASRDRAYEQYF. In DNA form, the CDR3 reads TGTGCCAGTCGGGACAGAGCCTACGAGCAGTACTTC.

This rearrangement joins TRBV9 to TRBJ2-2; 13 nucleotides agree with TRBD2. Germline trimming cut 3 bases from V and 3 bases from J; bases unmatched to any gene: 11. This CDR3 contains 19 residues. The germline gives CDR1 SGDLS, CDR2 YYNGEE. The CDR3 protein is CASSAYPQLAGGDTGELFF. CDR3 nucleotides: TGTGCCAGCAGCGCCTACCCACAACTAGCGGGGGGGGACACCGGGGAGCTGTTTTTT.

This rearrangement joins TRBV30 to TRBJ1-1; 8 positions match TRBD1. V trimming: 2 bases; J trimming: 10 bases; junction bases outside the gene matches: 6. The germline V gene has CDR1 GTSNPN and CDR2 SVGIG (reference sequence). The CDR3 runs to 12 residues. CDR3 region: CAWSTADRGAFF. The DNA of the CDR3 is TGTGCCTGGAGTACCGCTGACAGGGGAGCTTTCTTT. Complete variable domain (other parts from reference TRBV30 and TRBJ1-1): SQTIHQWPATLVQPVGSPLSLECTVEGTSNPNLYWYRQAAGRGLQLLFYSVGIGQISSEVPQNLSASRPQDRQFILSSKKLLLSDSGFYLCAWSTADRGAFFGQGTRLTVV.

The chain couples TRBV5-5 to TRBJ2-7; D remains ambiguous. This CDR3 comprises 14 residues. With 4 bases removed from V and 2 bases from J, the gap between germline ends came to 13 bases. From germline, CDR1 is SGHKS and CDR2 YYEKEE (reference sequence). CDR3 sequence (DNA): TGTGCCAGCAGCCCCGCCGCCTGGCCCTACGAGCAGTACTTC. It yields the protein CASSPAAWPYEQYF.

The gene calls are TRBV19 and TRBJ2-1; a weak D match, TRBD1 (6 bases). The germline V gene encodes CDR1 LNHDA and CDR2 SQIVND (reference sequence). The CDR3 length is 15 residues. The V end lost 5 bases, the J end lost 12 bases, and 23 bases lay between the germline ends. Here the CDR3 reads CASSPRQAPAHGQFF. Written as DNA, the CDR3 is TGTGCCAGTAGTCCGCGACAGGCCCCAGCCCATGGGCAGTTCTTC. Together with reference TRBV19 and TRBJ2-1, the CDR3 gives the full variable domain: DGGITQSPKYLFRKEGQNVTLSCEQNLNHDAMYWYRQDPGQGLRLIYYSQIVNDFQKGDIAEGYSVSREKKESFPLTVTSAQKNPTAFYLCASSPRQAPAHGQFFGPGTRLTVL.

The CDR3 DNA sequence: TGTGCCAGCAGTGGTTTCAGCACAGGGGGGCGTGAGACCCAGTACTTC. Amino acids: CASSGFSTGGRETQYF. The genes are TRBV6-1 and TRBJ2-5, with 8 nucleotides matching TRBD1. V lost 4 bases to trimming and J lost 5 bases; unmatched junction nucleotides: 12. Germline V gene data show CDR1 as MNHNS and CDR2 as SASEGT. CDR3 length equals 16 residues.

The gene calls are TRBV6-5 and TRBJ1-1; the match to TRBD1 covers 8 bases. Germline V CDR1 and CDR2: MNHEY, SVGAGI. V was clipped by 1 base and J by 5 bases; unmatched bases: 9. This CDR3 spans 16 amino acids. The CDR3 DNA sequence: TGTGCCAGCAGTTACTTTCCCGGGACAGGTGGGACTGAAGCTTTCTTT. Translating gives CASSYFPGTGGTEAFF.

CDR3 in amino acids: CASSFPRDAYEQYF. For the CDR3, the DNA is TGTGCCAGCAGTTTTCCCAGGGATGCCTACGAGCAGTACTTC. The rearrangement uses TRBV28 and TRBJ2-7, with D possibly being TRBD1 (5 bases). The CDR3 is 14 amino acids. V lost 3 bases to trimming and J lost 2 bases, with 11 bases between them. CDR1 and CDR2 from the germline V gene are MDHEN and SYDVKM.

CDR3: CATSRDPVYRGEKLFF. DNA of the CDR3: TGTGCCACCAGCAGAGATCCTGTCTACAGGGGAGAAAAACTGTTTTTT. The chain joins TRBV15 to TRBJ1-4, with 7 bases that match TRBD1. Trimming cost V 0 bases and J 8 bases; bases outside gene matches: 9. The V gene's germline CDR1 is LNHNV and CDR2 YYDKDF (reference sequence). This CDR3 is 16 amino acids long.

This rearrangement joins TRBV7-6 to TRBJ1-1; TRBD1 matches at 9 bases. Germline trimming cut 4 bases from V and 4 bases from J; bases unmatched to any gene: 13. This CDR3 comprises 17 residues. Germline CDR1 and CDR2: SGHVS and FNYEAQ. The CDR3 loop is CASSSTTGGSLGTEAFF. The CDR3 DNA reads as TGTGCCAGCAGCTCAACGACAGGGGGTTCTCTTGGCACTGAAGCTTTCTTT. The full variable domain, with the rest looked up from reference TRBV7-6 and TRBJ1-1, is GAGVSQSPRYKVTKRGQDVALRCDPISGHVSLYWYRQALGQGPEFLTYFNYEAQQDKSGLPNDRFSAERPEGSISTLTIQRTEQRDSAMYRCASSSTTGGSLGTEAFFGQGTRLTVV.

The rearrangement uses TRBV28 and TRBJ2-7; tentatively, D is TRBD1 (5 bases). Trimming shortened V by 4 bases and J by 3 bases, and 10 bases separated the two germline ends. The germline V gene encodes CDR1 MDHEN and CDR2 SYDVKM. The CDR3 length is 13 residues. The CDR3 reads CASSWTISYEQYF. In nucleotides, the CDR3 is TGTGCCAGCAGTTGGACAATTAGCTACGAGCAGTACTTC.

The rearrangement joins TRBV28 to TRBJ2-1; TRBD2 agrees at 15 bases. J lost 8 bases, V lost 4 bases, and 9 bases had no gene match. Per germline, CDR1 MDHEN and CDR2 SYDVKM. This CDR3 is 17 amino acids long. The DNA for the CDR3 is TGTGCCAGCAGTTCCTCCGGACTAGCGGGAGGGCAGGATGAGCAGTTCTTC. Translated: CASSSSGLAGGQDEQFF.

This rearrangement joins TRBV6-6 to TRBJ1-4, with 7 bases identical to TRBD1. The length of the CDR3 is 12 residues. V was pared by 9 bases and J by 12 bases, with 10 bases of the junction left unmatched. Germline-derived CDR1 and CDR2 are MNHNY and SVGAGI (reference sequence). The CDR3 nucleotides read TGTGCCAGTAAGGACAGGCAAGATGAACTGTTTTTT. Amino acid sequence: CASKDRQDELFF.

The CDR3 sequence: CASSPTRGTGELFF. Here the CDR3 DNA reads TGTGCCAGCAGCCCGACTAGAGGGACCGGGGAGCTGTTTTTT. The chain is built from TRBV7-2 and TRBJ2-2, with D perhaps matching TRBD2 (6 bases). Germline CDR1 and CDR2: SGHTA and FQGNSA. The CDR3 loop spans 14 amino acids. V lost 5 bases and J 5 bases, leaving 12 bases between the germline ends.